This T cell receptor beta chain was sequenced in a study of T cell responses to AZD1222 COVID-19 vaccine. The germline V gene has CDR1 MNHNY and CDR2 SVGAGI (reference sequence). The CDR3 has 15 residues. The V end lost 6 bases, the J end lost 1 base, and 15 bases lay between the germline ends. Study results and caveats: Unmutated variant regions reportedly attract nearly half of all spike-specific TCRs. At 160-218 and 743-854, vaccine-associated CD4 TCRs were dominant, and they spanned spike.

Some clones are missing from TCRdb's copy, which holds only in-frame ones; the method was immunoSEQ multiplex PCR. The top ten clones hold about 9% of a sample with 150,000 to 160,000 clones, about 87% of them seen once. A word on this clone: The antigen is unknown.

The receptor was derived from an adult who received the AZD1222 COVID-19 vaccine. V is TRBV6-6 and J is TRBJ1-1; D is unresolved. This sample comprised peripheral blood, obtained 28 days after the second AZD1222 dose. In DNA, the CDR3 is TGTGCCAGCAGGGAGTCGGGGATAAAGAACACTGAAGCTTTCTTT. Protein product: CASRESGIKNTEAFF.